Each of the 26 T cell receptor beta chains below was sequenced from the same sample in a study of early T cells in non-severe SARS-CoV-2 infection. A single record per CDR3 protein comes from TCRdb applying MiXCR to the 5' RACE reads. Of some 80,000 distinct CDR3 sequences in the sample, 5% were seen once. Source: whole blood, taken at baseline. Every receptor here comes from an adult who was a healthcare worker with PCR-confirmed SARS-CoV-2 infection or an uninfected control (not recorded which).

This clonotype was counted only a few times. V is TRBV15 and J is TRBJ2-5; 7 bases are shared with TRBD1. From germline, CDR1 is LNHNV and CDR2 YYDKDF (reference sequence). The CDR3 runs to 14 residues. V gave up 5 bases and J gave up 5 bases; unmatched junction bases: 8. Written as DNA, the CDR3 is TGTGCCACCAGCTCCTCAGGGGGTGGGGAGACCCAGTACTTC. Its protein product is CATSSSGGGETQYF.

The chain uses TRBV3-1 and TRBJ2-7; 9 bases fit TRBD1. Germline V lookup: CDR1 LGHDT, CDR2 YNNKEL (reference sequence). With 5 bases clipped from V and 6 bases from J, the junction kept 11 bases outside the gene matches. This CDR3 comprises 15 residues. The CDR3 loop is CASSSPGTGKAEQYF. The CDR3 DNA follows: TGTGCCAGCAGCTCTCCCGGGACAGGGAAGGCCGAGCAGTACTTC.

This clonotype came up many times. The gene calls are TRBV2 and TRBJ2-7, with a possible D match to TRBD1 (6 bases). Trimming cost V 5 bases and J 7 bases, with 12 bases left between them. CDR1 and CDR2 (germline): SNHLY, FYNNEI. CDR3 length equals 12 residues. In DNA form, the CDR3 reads TGTGCCAGCAGTCTCACAGGGTTAGAGCAGTACTTC. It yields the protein CASSLTGLEQYF.

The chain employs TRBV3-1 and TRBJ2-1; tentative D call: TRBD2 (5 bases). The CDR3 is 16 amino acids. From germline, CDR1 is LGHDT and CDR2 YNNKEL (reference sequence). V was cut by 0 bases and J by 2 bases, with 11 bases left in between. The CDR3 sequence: CASSQDIRTPYNEQFF. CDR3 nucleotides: TGTGCCAGCAGCCAAGATATTCGGACTCCCTACAATGAGCAGTTCTTC.

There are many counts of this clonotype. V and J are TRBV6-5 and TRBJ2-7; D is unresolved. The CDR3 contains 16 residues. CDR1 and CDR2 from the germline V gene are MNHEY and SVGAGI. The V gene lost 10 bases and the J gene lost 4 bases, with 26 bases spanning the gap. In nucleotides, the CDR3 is TGTGCCACAACTTACCTCTGGGCCGGCGCAGGATACGAGCAGTACTTC. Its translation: CATTYLWAGAGYEQYF.

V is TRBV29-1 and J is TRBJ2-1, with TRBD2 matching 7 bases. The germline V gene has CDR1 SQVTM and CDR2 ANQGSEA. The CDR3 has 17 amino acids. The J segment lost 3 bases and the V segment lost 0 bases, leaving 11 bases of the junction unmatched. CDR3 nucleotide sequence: TGCAGCGTTGAAGAGGGAGGAGGGAGGGCCTACTACAATGAGCAGTTCTTC. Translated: CSVEEGGGRAYYNEQFF.

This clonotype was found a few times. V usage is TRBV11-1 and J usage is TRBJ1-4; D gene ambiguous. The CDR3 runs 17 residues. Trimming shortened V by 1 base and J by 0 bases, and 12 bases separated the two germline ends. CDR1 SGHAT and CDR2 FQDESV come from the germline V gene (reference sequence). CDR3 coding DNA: TGTGCCAGCAGCTTAGAGGGCGGCAGATCAACTAATGAAAAACTGTTTTTT. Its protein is CASSLEGGRSTNEKLFF.

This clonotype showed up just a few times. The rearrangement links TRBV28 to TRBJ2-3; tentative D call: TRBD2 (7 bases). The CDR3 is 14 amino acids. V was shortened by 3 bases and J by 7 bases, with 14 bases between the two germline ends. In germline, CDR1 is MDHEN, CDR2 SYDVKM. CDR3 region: CASSLSGGAYTQYF. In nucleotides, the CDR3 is TGTGCCAGCAGTTTGTCGGGGGGCGCATATACGCAGTATTTT.

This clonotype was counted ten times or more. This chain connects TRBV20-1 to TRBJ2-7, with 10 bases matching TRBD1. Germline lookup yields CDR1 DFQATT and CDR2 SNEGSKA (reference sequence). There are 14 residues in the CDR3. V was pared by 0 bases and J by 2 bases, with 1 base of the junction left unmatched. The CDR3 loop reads CSAREGTGAYEQYF. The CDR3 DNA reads TGCAGTGCTAGAGAAGGGACAGGGGCCTACGAGCAGTACTTC.

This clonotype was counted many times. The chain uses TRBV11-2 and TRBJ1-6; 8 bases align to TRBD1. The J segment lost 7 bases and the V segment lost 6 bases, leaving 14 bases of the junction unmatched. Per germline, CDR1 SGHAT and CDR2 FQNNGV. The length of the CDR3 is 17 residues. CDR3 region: CASSLPGQGASNSPLHF. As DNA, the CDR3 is TGTGCCAGCAGTCTACCGGGTCAGGGGGCCTCGAATTCACCCCTCCACTTT. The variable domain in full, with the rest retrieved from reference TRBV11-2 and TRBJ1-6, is EAGVAQSPRYKIIEKRQSVAFWCNPISGHATLYWYQQILGQGPKLLIQFQNNGVVDDSQLPKDRFSAERLKGVDSTLKIQPAKLEDSAVYLCASSLPGQGASNSPLHFGNGTRLTVT.

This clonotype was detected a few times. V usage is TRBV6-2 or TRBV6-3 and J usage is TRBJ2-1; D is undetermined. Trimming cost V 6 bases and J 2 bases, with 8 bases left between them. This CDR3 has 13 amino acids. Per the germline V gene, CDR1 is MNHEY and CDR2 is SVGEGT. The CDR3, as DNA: TGTGCCAGCAGCACGGCCCCCTACAATGAGCAGTTCTTC. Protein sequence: CASSTAPYNEQFF.

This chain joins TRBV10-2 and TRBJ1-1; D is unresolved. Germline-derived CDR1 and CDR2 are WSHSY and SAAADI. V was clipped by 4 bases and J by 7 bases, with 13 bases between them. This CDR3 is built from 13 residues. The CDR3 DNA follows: TGCGCCAGCAGTGGAAATAGGGAACGTGAAGCTTTCTTT. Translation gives CASSGNREREAFF.

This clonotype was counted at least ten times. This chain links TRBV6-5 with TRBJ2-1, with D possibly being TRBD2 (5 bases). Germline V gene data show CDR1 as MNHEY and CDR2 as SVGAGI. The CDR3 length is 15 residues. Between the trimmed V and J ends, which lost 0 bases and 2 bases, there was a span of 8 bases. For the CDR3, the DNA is TGTGCCAGCAGTTACTCTTCCGGGGCCTACAATGAGCAGTTCTTC. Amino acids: CASSYSSGAYNEQFF.

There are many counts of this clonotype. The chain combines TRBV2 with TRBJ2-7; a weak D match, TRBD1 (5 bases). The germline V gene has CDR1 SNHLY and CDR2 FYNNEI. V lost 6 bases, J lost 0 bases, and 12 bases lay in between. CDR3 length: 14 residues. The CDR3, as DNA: TGTGCCAGCAGCGGAACAGGAGCCTCCTACGAGCAGTACTTC. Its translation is CASSGTGASYEQYF.

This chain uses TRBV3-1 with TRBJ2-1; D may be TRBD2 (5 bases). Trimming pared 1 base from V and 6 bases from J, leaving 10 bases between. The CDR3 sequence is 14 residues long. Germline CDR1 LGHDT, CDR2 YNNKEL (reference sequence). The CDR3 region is CASSQVRRGNEQFF. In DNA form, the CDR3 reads TGTGCCAGCAGCCAAGTCCGCCGGGGCAATGAGCAGTTCTTC.

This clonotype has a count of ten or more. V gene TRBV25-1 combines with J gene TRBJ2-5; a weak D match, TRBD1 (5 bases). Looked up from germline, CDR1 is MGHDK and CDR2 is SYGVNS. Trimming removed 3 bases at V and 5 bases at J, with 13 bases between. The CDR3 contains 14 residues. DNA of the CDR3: TGTGCCAGCAGTGATACGACAGTCCTCGAGACCCAGTACTTC. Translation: CASSDTTVLETQYF.

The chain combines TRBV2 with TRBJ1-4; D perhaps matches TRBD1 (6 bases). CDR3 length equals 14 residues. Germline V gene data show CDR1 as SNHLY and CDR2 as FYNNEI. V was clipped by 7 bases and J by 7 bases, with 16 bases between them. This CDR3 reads CASTLGQGFEKLFF. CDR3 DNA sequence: TGTGCCAGCACCCTGGGGCAGGGGTTTGAAAAACTGTTTTTT.

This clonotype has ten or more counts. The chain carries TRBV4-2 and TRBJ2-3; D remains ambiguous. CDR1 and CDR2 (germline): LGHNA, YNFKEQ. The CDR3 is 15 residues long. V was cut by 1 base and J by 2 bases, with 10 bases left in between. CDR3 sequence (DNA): TGTGCCAGCAGCCAAGTCGACCTTTTCACAGATACGCAGTATTTT. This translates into CASSQVDLFTDTQYF.

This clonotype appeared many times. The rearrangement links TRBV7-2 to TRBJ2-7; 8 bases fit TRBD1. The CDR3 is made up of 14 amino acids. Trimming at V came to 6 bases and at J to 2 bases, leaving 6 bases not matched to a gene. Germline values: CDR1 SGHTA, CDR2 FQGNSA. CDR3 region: CASSQRQGPYEQYF. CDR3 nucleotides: TGTGCCAGCAGTCAACGACAGGGGCCCTACGAGCAGTACTTC.

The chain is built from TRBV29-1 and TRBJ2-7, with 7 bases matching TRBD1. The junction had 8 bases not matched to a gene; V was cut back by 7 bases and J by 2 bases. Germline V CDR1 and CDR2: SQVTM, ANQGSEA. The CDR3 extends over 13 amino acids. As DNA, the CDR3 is TGCAGCGCTGAGCTGGACAGGCCCTACGAGCAGTACTTC. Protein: CSAELDRPYEQYF.

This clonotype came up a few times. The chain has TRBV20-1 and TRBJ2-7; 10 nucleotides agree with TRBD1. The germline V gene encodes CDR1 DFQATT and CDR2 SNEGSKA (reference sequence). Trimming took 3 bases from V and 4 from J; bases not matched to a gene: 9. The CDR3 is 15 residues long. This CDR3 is CSARLPGTGEYEQYF. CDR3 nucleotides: TGCAGTGCTAGGCTCCCCGGGACAGGGGAATACGAGCAGTACTTC.

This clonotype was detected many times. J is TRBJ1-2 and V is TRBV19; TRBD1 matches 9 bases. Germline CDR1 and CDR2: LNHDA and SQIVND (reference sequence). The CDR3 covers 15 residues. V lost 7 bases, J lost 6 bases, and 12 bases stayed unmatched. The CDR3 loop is CASTTTGGGLNGYTF. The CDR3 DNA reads TGTGCCAGTACTACGACAGGGGGTGGTTTGAATGGCTACACCTTC.

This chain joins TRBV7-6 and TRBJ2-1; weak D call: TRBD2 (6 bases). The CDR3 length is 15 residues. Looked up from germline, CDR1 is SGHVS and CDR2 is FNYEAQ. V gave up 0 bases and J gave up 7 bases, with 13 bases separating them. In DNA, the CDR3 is TGTGCCAGCAGCTTAGCGGCGGGGCCCGGGAATGAGCAGTTCTTC. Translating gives CASSLAAGPGNEQFF.

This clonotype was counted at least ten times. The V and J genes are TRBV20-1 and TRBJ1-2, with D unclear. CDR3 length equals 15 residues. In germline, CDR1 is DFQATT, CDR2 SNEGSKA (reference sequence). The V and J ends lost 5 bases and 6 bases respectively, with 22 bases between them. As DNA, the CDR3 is TGCAGTGCTGAGCGACACGGCATCGAATTTAATGGCTACACCTTC. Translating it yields CSAERHGIEFNGYTF.

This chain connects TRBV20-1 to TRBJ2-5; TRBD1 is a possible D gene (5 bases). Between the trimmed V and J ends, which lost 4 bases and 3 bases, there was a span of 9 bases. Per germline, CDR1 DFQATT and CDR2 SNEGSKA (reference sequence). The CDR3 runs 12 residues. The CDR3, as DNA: TGCAGTGCTAAGGTCAGGGAAGAGACCCAGTACTTC. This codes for CSAKVREETQYF.

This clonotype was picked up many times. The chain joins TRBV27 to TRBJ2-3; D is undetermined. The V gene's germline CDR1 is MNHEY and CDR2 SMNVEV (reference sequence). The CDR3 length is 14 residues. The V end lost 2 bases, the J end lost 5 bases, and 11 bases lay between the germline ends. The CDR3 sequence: CASSLVARGDTQYF. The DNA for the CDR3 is TGTGCCAGCAGTTTAGTCGCCCGTGGAGATACGCAGTATTTT.